The 8 T cell receptor beta chains given below trace back to one sample, sequenced in a study of CD8+ T cells in alopecia areata. Sequencing used cDNA as its template, made by extracting RNA and reverse transcribing it. Clones were sequenced by immunoSEQ multiplex PCR, and TCRdb holds only the in-frame ones, with some missing. Among about 300,000 clones listed, nearly 60% were seen once. Treatment noted: oral pan-JAK inhibitor, 5-10 mg twice daily. This sample comprised CD4+ T cells sorted from blood, obtained at week 24, from a patient treated with tofacitinib. Every receptor here comes from a human donor with alopecia areata.

This clone was counted a few times. The genes are TRBV5-6 and TRBJ2-7; D ambiguous. This CDR3 contains 13 residues. With 0 bases removed from V and 3 bases from J, the gap between germline ends came to 7 bases. Germline CDR1 reads SGHDT; CDR2 reads YYEEEE. For the CDR3, the DNA is TGTGCCAGCAGCTTGGTGGACCGCTACGAGCAGTACTTC. Translating gives CASSLVDRYEQYF. The whole variable domain, filled in from reference TRBV5-6 and TRBJ2-7, reads DAGVTQSPTHLIKTRGQQVTLRCSPKSGHDTVSWYQQALGQGPQFIFQYYEEEERQRGNFPDRFSGHQFPNYSSELNVNALLLGDSALYLCASSLVDRYEQYFGPGTRLTVT.

This chain joins TRBV2 and TRBJ2-7; D is possibly TRBD2 (6 bases). Germline V lookup: CDR1 SNHLY, CDR2 FYNNEI. The CDR3 has 17 amino acids. Trimming pared 0 bases from V and 6 bases from J, leaving 21 bases between. This chain's CDR3 is CASSEALWAGPRAEQYF. CDR3 nucleotide sequence: TGTGCCAGCAGTGAAGCGCTTTGGGCGGGGCCGAGGGCCGAGCAGTACTTC.

The CDR3 is CAWSVSETNYGYTF. DNA for the CDR3: TGTGCCTGGAGTGTATCAGAGACGAACTATGGCTACACCTTC. The V gene is TRBV30, the J gene TRBJ1-2; D remains unclear. The germline V gene encodes CDR1 GTSNPN and CDR2 SVGIG (reference sequence). V was cut by 0 bases and J by 2 bases, with 10 bases left in between. The CDR3 has 14 amino acids.

The chain combines TRBV5-1 with TRBJ2-5, with D possibly matching TRBD1 (5 bases). The V end lost 5 bases, the J end lost 5 bases, and 13 bases lay between the germline ends. This CDR3 is 13 amino acids long. Looked up from germline, CDR1 is SGHRS and CDR2 is YFSETQ. The CDR3 region has the DNA TGCGCCAGCAGTTGGGGCCCAGAGGAGACCCAGTACTTC. This gives the protein CASSWGPEETQYF.

The rearrangement joins TRBV30 to TRBJ2-6, with D maybe TRBD1 (5 bases). V lost 1 base and J 4 bases, leaving 14 bases between the germline ends. Germline loops: CDR1 GTSNPN, CDR2 SVGIG (reference sequence). There are 16 residues in the CDR3. The CDR3 bases are TGTGCCTGGAGTGACCCACTTCGACAGGGGGCCAACGTCCTGACTTTC. It yields the protein CAWSDPLRQGANVLTF.

The rearrangement links TRBV4-3 to TRBJ1-2, with D unresolved. Germline V CDR1 and CDR2: LGHNA, YSLEER. V lost 0 bases and J 8 bases, leaving 13 bases between the germline ends. The CDR3 is made up of 14 amino acids. CDR3 nucleotide sequence: TGCGCCAGCAGCCAAGATTCCTCATCGGTAGGCTACACCTTC. This codes for CASSQDSSSVGYTF.

V and J are TRBV5-1 and TRBJ2-7; D perhaps matches TRBD2 (5 bases). The CDR3 is 14 residues long. Germline V CDR1 and CDR2: SGHRS, YFSETQ. V lost 2 bases and J lost 6, with 15 bases in between. The CDR3 sequence: CASSFESGTGEQYF. The CDR3 region has the DNA TGCGCCAGCAGCTTTGAGTCGGGAACGGGCGAGCAGTACTTC.

This clone was observed a handful of times. DNA of the CDR3: TGTGCCAGCAGTGGGACAGCCACAAGCGGGGAGCTGTTTTTT. Encoded protein: CASSGTATSGELFF. This sequence joins TRBV2 and TRBJ2-2; D may be TRBD1 (6 bases). V was cut by 4 bases and J by 7 bases, with 13 bases left in between. The CDR3 is made up of 14 amino acids. Germline CDR1 and CDR2: SNHLY and FYNNEI.